Reported below is one T cell receptor beta chain. The antigen is not known. The data were produced by immunoSEQ multiplex PCR, yet TCRdb's version contains in-frame clones alone and is incomplete. Of some 1.5 million clones in the sample, roughly 95% are singletons; the top ten hold over 1%. This entry belongs to a study of shared clonotypes between healthy human individuals. General study points: Generally, estimated richness proved larger in naive subsets than it did in memory subsets.

There are 15 residues in the CDR3. Trimming pared 4 bases from V and 8 bases from J, leaving 21 bases between. Germline values: CDR1 SGDLS, CDR2 YYNGEE. The chain joins TRBV9 to TRBJ1-2, with D possibly being TRBD1 (6 bases). The sample comprised naive CD4+ T cells sorted from blood. The subset is: CD45RA+ positively selected. The TCR was taken from a man aged 30 to 45 in good health. The DNA for the CDR3 is TGTGCCAGCAGCCAGACAGGATCGACGGGCCGGGGCTACACCTTC. Its translation: CASSQTGSTGRGYTF. The whole variable domain, filled in from reference TRBV9 and TRBJ1-2, reads DSGVTQTPKHLITATGQRVTLRCSPRSGDLSVYWYQQSLDQGLQFLIQYYNGEERAKGNILERFSAQQFPDLHSELNLSSLELGDSALYFCASSQTGSTGRGYTFGSGTRLTVV.